This T cell receptor beta chain was found in a study of cytomegalovirus exposure and HLA in healthy donors. Whole-study results and caveats: Among TCR sequences, most were rare, though some public TCRs appeared in many donors. In a later analysis, TCR beta V- and J-gene trimming showed a link to a missense DCLRE1C variant.

V lost 6 bases, J lost 0 bases, and 10 bases stayed unmatched. The CDR3 consists of 17 residues. The germline gives CDR1 LNHDA, CDR2 SQIVND (reference sequence). Concerning this clone itself: The antigen is not known.

Primers for the PCR totalled 60 Vbeta and 13 Jbeta. The table came from immunoSEQ multiplex PCR; TCRdb's copy has only in-frame clones and leaves some out. The data hold 100,000 to 150,000 clones, with more than 80% observed a single time. The chain joins TRBV19 to TRBJ1-4; 7 bases fit TRBD1. Sequenced material: PBMCs. The sequence came from a man younger than 45 in good health and CMV-seropositive. DNA of the CDR3: TGTGCCAGTAGCCGCAACAGGGGACCTGCAACTAATGAAAAACTGTTTTTT. Amino acid sequence: CASSRNRGPATNEKLFF.